The next 13 T cell receptor beta chains were all read from a single sample in a study of tissue T cells after allogeneic stem cell transplantation. TCRdb's table, derived via immunoSEQ multiplex PCR, lists solely in-frame clones and lacks some. The sample carries a few thousand clones, approximately 44% recorded once. The time point was: mouse harvest day 14 after allogeneic transplant. The graft held 10^6 splenic CD5+ T cells and 10^7 T-cell-depleted bone marrow cells. The sample was gut tissue. The source is a female BALB/c mouse given C57BL/6 T cells with graft-versus-host disease after an allogeneic hematopoietic cell transplant.

Only a few counts were recorded for this clone. Germline and genes here are mouse. Coverage ceases 1 residue before the CDR3 finishes, and the germline J gene fills in the end. The chain employs TRBV12-2 and TRBJ2-4; TRBD2 aligns across 12 bases. This CDR3 region has 15 residues. J lost 7 bases, V lost 0 bases, and 4 bases had no gene match. Germline assignment: CDR1 SGHLS and CDR2 HYDKME. The sequenced part of the CDR3 DNA is TGTGCCAGCTCTCTCGATCGGACTGGGGGGGACACCTTGTAC. Translated, it gives CASSLDRTGGDTLY. The whole CDR3 is CASSLDRTGGDTLYF.

For this clone: The gene names here belong to mouse. The DNA ends 1 residue before the CDR3 does, and the rest of the CDR3 is filled in from the germline J gene. The rearrangement joins TRBV1 to TRBJ1-3; D is ambiguous. The V end was cut by 0 bases, the J end by 0 bases, with 9 bases between. CDR3 size: 16 residues. From germline, CDR1 is NSQYPW and CDR2 LRSPGD (reference sequence). This CDR3 is CTCSADLGNSGNTLYF. CDR3 bases read: TGCACCTGCAGTGCAGATTTGGGGAATTCTGGAAATACGCTCTAT.

This clone is deemed large. Mouse gene names and germline throughout. Read coverage stops 1 residue before the CDR3 terminus; the germline J gene supplies the remainder. The rearrangement uses TRBV26 and TRBJ2-7, with 9 bases identical to TRBD1. The germline CDR1 and CDR2 sequences are KGHPV and FQNQEV (reference sequence). The CDR3 length is 15 residues. After removal of 0 bases from V and 0 bases from J, the junction contained 0 bases not matched to a gene. CDR3 region: CASSLSTGGSYEQYF. Incomplete CDR3 DNA: TGTGCCAGCAGTCTGTCGACAGGGGGCTCCTATGAACAGTAC.

In this sample, this clone turned up a few times. Genes and germline are mouse. Read coverage stops 1 residue before the CDR3 terminus; the germline J gene supplies the remainder. The chain recombines TRBV19 with TRBJ2-7, with 9 bases fitting TRBD1. CDR1 and CDR2 from the germline V gene are FNHDT and SITEND (reference sequence). The CDR3 extends over 15 amino acids. V shed 2 bases, J shed 5 bases, and the junction held 8 bases outside the gene matches. The DNA read from the CDR3 is TGTGCCAGCAGTATGGGGACAGGGACCTTTCATGAACAGTAC. Translating gives CASSMGTGTFHEQY. The CDR3 in full is CASSMGTGTFHEQYF.

By sample share, this clone is large. The genes and germline here are from mouse. The sample holds other DNA sequences that translate to the same CDR3. Incomplete CDR3 DNA: TGTGCCAGCAGTGATGCTGGTAGTGCAGAAACGCTGTAT. It yields the protein CASSDAGSAETLY. The full CDR3 protein is CASSDAGSAETLYF. V gene TRBV13-1 combines with J gene TRBJ2-3; D call uncertain. Read sequence stops 1 residue before the CDR3 end, and the germline J gene provides the missing end. This CDR3 is 14 amino acids long. CDR1 and CDR2 (germline): NSHNY, SYGAGN. V lost 0 bases to trimming and J lost 0 bases, with 5 bases between them.

Comments on this clone: Genes and germline are mouse. Read data end 1 residue before the CDR3 end; the end is taken from the germline J gene. V usage is TRBV26 and J usage is TRBJ2-7, with 8 bases identical to TRBD1. With 6 bases clipped from V and 0 bases from J, the junction kept 7 bases outside the gene matches. Germline CDR1 KGHPV, CDR2 FQNQEV (reference sequence). The CDR3 has 15 residues. CDR3 DNA, as far as it was read: TGTGCCAGCAGCCTCCACAGGGGGAGCTCCTATGAACAGTAC. Its protein product is CASSLHRGSSYEQY. The entire CDR3 protein reads CASSLHRGSSYEQYF.

Within the sample, this clone is medium-sized. Genes and germline are mouse. The read halts 1 residue ahead of the CDR3 end, with the missing end drawn from the germline J gene. V gene TRBV23 combines with J gene TRBJ2-7. The CDR3 totals 13 residues. Germline-derived CDR1 and CDR2 are KGHTA and FQNQQP. The CDR3 loop reads CSSSQSGAREQYF. The sequenced part of the CDR3 DNA is TGCTCCAGCAGTCAATCGGGGGCGAGGGAACAGTAC.

This clone is classed as hyperexpanded. Germline and genes here are mouse. The CDR3 end is not reached by the read, which stops 1 residue before it; the germline J gene fills it in. This sequence joins TRBV31 and TRBJ2-1; D call uncertain. The CDR3 loop spans 11 amino acids. The germline V gene has CDR1 GKSSPN and CDR2 SITVG. V lost 3 bases to trimming and J lost 5 bases, with 5 bases between them. The covered CDR3 bases are TGTGCCTGGAGCCCCGATGCTGAGCAGTTC. Translated: CAWSPDAEQF. The entire CDR3 sequence reads CAWSPDAEQFF.

Note on this clone: The listed genes are named as in mouse. The read terminates 1 residue ahead of where the CDR3 ends, so the germline J gene completes it. This chain uses TRBV3 with TRBJ1-2; TRBD1 matches 7 bases. Germline V lookup: CDR1 SNHLY, CDR2 FYNGKV (reference sequence). V lost 4 bases to trimming and J lost 1 base; unmatched junction nucleotides: 0. CDR3 length: 13 residues. CDR3 DNA (partial): TGTGCCAGCAGCTGGGACAGAAACTCCGACTACACC. This gives the protein CASSWDRNSDYT. The complete CDR3 protein is CASSWDRNSDYTF.

This clone has only one observation. Gene names and germline match the mouse. The CDR3 is cut off 1 residue early in the read; its end comes from the germline J gene. This rearrangement joins TRBV13-1 to TRBJ2-5; 8 bases match TRBD2. The CDR3 consists of 15 residues. V shed 1 base and J 4 bases; nucleotides not matched to a gene: 5. Germline loops: CDR1 NSHNY, CDR2 SYGAGN. The CDR3 loop is CASSDSAGGKDTQYF. The part of the CDR3 DNA that was read is TGTGCCAGCAGTGATTCGGCTGGGGGGAAAGACACCCAGTAC.

Note on this clone: This may arise from a read error, as a much more abundant clone is one base away. Here the gene names and germline are mouse. From the germline J gene comes the end of the CDR3, since the read stops 1 residue before it. The rearrangement links TRBV26 to TRBJ1-3; D gene ambiguous. Germline CDR1 KGHPV, CDR2 FQNQEV (reference sequence). CDR3 length: 16 amino acids. CDR3 region: CPSSLRQPNSGNTLYF. CDR3 bases read: TGTCCCAGCAGTCTGAGGCAGCCGAATTCTGGAAATACGCTCTAT.

To note about this clone: The germline and genes are mouse ones. The read ends 1 residue before the CDR3 terminus; that terminus is restored from the germline J gene. The chain recombines TRBV1 with TRBJ2-1; TRBD2 might be the D (6 bases). Germline values: CDR1 NSQYPW, CDR2 LRSPGD (reference sequence). V gave up 1 base and J gave up 0 bases, with 13 bases separating them. The CDR3 extends over 17 amino acids. This chain's CDR3 is CTCSAALGLYNYAEQFF. CDR3 DNA (partial): TGCACCTGCAGTGCAGCACTGGGCCTTTATAACTATGCTGAGCAGTTC. The complete variable domain, with remaining parts taken from reference TRBV1 and TRBJ2-1, reads VTLLEQNPRWRLVPRGQAVNLRCILKNSQYPWMSWYQQDLQKQLQWLFTLRSPGDKEVKSLPGADYLATRVTDTELRLQVANMSQGRTLYCTCSAALGLYNYAEQFFGPGTRLTVL.

For this clone: This likely reflects a read error, since a far larger clone is one base away. All gene names here are mouse names. The read ends 1 residue shy of where the CDR3 ends; the end is completed using the germline J gene. The chain links TRBV26 to TRBJ1-3; D is undetermined. CDR3 size: 14 residues. Germline CDR1 and CDR2: KGHPV and FQNQEV (reference sequence). The CDR3 bases that were read are TGTGCCAGCAGTCGAGAGGGTTCTGGACATACGCTCTAT. It is translated as CASSREGSGHTLY. The full-length CDR3 reads as CASSREGSGHTLYF.